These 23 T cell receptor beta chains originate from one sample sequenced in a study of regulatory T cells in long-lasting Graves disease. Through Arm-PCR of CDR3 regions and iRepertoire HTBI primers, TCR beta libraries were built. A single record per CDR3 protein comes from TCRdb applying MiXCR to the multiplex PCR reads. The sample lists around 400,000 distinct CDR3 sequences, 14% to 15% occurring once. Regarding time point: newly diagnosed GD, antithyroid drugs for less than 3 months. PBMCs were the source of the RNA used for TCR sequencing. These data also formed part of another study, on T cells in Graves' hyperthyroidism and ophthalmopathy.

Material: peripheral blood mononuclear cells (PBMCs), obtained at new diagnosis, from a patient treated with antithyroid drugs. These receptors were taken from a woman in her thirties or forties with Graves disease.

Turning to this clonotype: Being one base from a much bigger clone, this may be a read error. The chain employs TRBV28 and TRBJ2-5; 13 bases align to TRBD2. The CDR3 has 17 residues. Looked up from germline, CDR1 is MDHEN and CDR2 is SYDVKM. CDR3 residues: CVKTFGLAGVLKETQYF. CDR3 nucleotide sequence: TGTGTCAAGACATTCGGACTAGCGGGAGTATTAAAAGAGACCCAGTACTTC.

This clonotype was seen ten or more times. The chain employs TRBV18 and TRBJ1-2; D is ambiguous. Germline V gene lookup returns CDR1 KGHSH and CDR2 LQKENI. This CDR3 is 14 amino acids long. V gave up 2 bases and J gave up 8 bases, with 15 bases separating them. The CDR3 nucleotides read TGTGCCAGCTCACCAAGGACGGACGTATACGGCTACACCTTC. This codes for CASSPRTDVYGYTF.

Here the CDR3 reads CATSISDTGELFF. DNA of the CDR3: TGTGCCACCAGCATTTCAGACACCGGGGAGCTGTTTTTT. The chain carries TRBV15 and TRBJ2-2, with unresolved D. Germline V gene lookup returns CDR1 LNHNV and CDR2 YYDKDF (reference sequence). This CDR3 has 13 amino acids. V lost 4 bases, J lost 3 bases, and 6 bases lay in between. The full variable domain, completed using reference TRBV15 and TRBJ2-2, is DAMVIQNPRYQVTQFGKPVTLSCSQTLNHNVMYWYQQKSSQAPKLLFHYYDKDFNNEADTPDNFQSRRPNTSFCFLDIRSPGLGDTAMYLCATSISDTGELFFGEGSRLTVL.

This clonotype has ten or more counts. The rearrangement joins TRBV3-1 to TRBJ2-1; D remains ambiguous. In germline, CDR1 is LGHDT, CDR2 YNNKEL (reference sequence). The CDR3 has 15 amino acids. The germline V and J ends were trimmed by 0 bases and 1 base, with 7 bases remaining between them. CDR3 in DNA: TGTGCCAGCAGCCAAGAACTGGGTTCCTACAATGAGCAGTTCTTC. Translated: CASSQELGSYNEQFF.

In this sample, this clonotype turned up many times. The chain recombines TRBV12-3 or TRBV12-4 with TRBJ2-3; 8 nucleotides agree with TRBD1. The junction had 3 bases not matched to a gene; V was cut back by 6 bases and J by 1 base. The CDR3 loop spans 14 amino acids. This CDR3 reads CASSSGQGTDTQYF. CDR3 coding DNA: TGTGCCAGCAGCTCGGGACAGGGCACAGATACGCAGTATTTT.

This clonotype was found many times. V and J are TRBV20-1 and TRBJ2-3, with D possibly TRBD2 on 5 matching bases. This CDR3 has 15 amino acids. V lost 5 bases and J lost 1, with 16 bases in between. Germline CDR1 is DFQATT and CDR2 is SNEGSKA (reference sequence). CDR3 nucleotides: TGCAGTGCTCCCTTTTGGGGAGAGGGCACAGATACGCAGTATTTT. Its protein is CSAPFWGEGTDTQYF.

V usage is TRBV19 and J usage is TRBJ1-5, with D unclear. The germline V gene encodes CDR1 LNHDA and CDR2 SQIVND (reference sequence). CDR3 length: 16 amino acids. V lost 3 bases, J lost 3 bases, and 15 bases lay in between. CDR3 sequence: CASSMGRSRPNQPQHF. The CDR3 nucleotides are TGTGCCAGTAGTATGGGGAGGTCAAGGCCCAATCAGCCCCAGCATTTT.

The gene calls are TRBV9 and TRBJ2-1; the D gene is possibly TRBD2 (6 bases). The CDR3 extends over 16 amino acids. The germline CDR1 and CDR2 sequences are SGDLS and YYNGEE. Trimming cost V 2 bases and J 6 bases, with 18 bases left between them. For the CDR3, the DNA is TGTGCCAGCAGCGTGGGGGACTCTACACTTATCAATGAGCAGTTCTTC. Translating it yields CASSVGDSTLINEQFF. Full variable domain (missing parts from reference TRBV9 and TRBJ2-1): DSGVTQTPKHLITATGQRVTLRCSPRSGDLSVYWYQQSLDQGLQFLIQYYNGEERAKGNILERFSAQQFPDLHSELNLSSLELGDSALYFCASSVGDSTLINEQFFGPGTRLTVL.

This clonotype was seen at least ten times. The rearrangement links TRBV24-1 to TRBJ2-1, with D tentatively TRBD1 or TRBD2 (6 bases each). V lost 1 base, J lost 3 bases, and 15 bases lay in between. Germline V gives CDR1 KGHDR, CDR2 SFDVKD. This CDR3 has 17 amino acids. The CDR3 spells CATSDFDGGGNYNEQFF. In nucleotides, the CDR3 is TGTGCCACCAGTGATTTTGACGGGGGCGGAAACTACAATGAGCAGTTCTTC.

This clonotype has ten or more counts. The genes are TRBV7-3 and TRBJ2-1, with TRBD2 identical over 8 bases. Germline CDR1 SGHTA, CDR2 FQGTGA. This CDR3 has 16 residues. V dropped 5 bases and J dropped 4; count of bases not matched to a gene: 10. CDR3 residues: CASSPHSGKSYNEQFF. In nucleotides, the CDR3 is TGTGCCAGCAGCCCACATAGCGGGAAGAGTTACAATGAGCAGTTCTTC.

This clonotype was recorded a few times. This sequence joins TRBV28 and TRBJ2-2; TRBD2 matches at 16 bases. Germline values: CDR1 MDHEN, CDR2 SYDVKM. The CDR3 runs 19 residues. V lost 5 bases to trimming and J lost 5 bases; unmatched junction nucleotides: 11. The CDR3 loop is CASSNPGLAGGLRTGELFF. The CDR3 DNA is TGTGCCAGCAGTAACCCGGGACTAGCGGGAGGGCTCAGGACCGGGGAGCTGTTTTTT.

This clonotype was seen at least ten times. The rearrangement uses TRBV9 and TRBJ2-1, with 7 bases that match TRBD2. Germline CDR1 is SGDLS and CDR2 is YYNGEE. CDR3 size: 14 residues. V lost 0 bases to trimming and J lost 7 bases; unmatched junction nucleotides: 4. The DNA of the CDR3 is TGTGCCAGCAGCGTAGGCGGCGGGAGAAATGAGCAGTTCTTC. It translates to CASSVGGGRNEQFF.

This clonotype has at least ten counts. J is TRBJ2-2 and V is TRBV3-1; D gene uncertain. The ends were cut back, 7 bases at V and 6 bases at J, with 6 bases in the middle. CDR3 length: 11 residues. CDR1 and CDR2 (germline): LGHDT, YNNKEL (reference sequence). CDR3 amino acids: CASKRAGELFF. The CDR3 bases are TGTGCCAGCAAACGGGCCGGGGAGCTGTTTTTT.

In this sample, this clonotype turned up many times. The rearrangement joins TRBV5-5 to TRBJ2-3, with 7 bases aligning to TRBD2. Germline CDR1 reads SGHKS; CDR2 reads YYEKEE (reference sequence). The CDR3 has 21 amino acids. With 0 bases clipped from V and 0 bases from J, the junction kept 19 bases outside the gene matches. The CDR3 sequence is CASSLDGRGKRPSGSTDTQYF. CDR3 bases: TGTGCCAGCAGCTTGGATGGCCGGGGGAAAAGGCCTAGCGGTAGCACAGATACGCAGTATTTT. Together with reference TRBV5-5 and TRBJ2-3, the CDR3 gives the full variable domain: DAGVTQSPTHLIKTRGQQVTLRCSPISGHKSVSWYQQVLGQGPQFIFQYYEKEERGRGNFPDRFSARQFPNYSSELNVNALLLGDSALYLCASSLDGRGKRPSGSTDTQYFGPGTRLTVL.

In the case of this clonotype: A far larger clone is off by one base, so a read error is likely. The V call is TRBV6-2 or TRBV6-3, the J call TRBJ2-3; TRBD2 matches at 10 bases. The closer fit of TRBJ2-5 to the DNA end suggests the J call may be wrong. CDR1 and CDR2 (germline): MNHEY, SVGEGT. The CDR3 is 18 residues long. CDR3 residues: CASSFCLLSGRAPETQYF. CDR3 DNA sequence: TGTGCCAGCAGTTTCTGTCTACTCAGCGGGAGGGCCCCAGAGACCCAGTACTTC.

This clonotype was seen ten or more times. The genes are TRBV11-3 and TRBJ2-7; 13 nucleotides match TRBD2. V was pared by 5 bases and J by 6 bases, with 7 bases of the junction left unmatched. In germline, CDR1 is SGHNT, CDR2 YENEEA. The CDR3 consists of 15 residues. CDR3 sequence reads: CASSGGTSGKTEQYF. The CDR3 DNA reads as TGTGCCAGCAGCGGAGGGACTAGCGGGAAAACCGAGCAGTACTTC.

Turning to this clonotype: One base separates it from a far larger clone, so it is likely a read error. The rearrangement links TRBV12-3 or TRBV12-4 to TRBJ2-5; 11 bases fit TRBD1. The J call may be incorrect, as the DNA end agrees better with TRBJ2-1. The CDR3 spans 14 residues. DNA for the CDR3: TGTGCCAGCAGACCGGGACAGGGGGTGAATGAGCAGTTCTTC. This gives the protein CASRPGQGVNEQFF.

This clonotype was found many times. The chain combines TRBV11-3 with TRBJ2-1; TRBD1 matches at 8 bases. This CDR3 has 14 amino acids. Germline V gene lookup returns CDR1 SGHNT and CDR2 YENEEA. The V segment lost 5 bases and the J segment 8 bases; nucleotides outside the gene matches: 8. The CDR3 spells CASSPLAGGHEQFF. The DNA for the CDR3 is TGTGCCAGCAGCCCACTAGCAGGGGGCCATGAGCAGTTCTTC.

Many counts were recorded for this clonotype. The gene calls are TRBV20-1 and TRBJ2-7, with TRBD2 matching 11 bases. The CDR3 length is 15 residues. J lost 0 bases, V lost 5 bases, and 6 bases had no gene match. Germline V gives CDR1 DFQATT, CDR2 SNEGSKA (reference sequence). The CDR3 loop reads CSAPGTSGLSYEQYF. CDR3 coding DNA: TGCAGTGCTCCCGGGACTAGCGGCCTCTCCTACGAGCAGTACTTC.

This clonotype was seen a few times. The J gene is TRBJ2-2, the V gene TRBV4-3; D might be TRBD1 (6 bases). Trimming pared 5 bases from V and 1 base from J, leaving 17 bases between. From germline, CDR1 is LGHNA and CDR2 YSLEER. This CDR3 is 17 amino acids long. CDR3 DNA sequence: TGCGCCAGCAGCGTATCATTGGGGGCCTTGAACACCGGGGAGCTGTTTTTT. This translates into CASSVSLGALNTGELFF.

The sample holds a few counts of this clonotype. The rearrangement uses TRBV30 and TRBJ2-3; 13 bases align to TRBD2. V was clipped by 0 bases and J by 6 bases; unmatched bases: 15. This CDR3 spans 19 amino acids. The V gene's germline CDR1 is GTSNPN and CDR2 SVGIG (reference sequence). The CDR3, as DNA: TGTGCCTGGAGTGTACTTGGACTAGCGGGAGTAGGGTTCGGGGATACGCAGTATTTT. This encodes CAWSVLGLAGVGFGDTQYF.

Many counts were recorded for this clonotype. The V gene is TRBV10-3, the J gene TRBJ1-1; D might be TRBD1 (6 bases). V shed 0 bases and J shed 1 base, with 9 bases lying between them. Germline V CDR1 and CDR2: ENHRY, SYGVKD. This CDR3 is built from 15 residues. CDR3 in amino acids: CAISESAGANTEAFF. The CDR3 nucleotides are TGTGCCATCAGTGAGTCCGCAGGGGCGAACACTGAAGCTTTCTTT.

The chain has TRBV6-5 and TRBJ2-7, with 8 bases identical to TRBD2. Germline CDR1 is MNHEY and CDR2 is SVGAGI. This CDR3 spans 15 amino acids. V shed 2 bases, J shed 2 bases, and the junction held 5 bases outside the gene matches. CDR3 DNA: TGTGCCAGCAGTTACGGGCCGGGAGGGACCTACGAGCAGTACTTC. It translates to CASSYGPGGTYEQYF.